Described below is a single T cell receptor beta chain sequence and its context. The antigen is not known. V was clipped by 6 bases and J by 5 bases, with 14 bases between them. CDR1 is LGHNT and CDR2 is FRNRAP in the germline V gene. The CDR3 spans 14 residues. The data belong to a study of T cells in Graves' hyperthyroidism and ophthalmopathy. Study-level information: Once the initial diagnosis was made, peripheral blood was obtained before any treatment.

Study results and limitations: Most thyroid clonotypes that were expanded above 0.001 also turned up in blood.

Using RNA transcripts as the source, TCR beta CDR3 regions were amplified. RT-PCR in the first round (using the HTBI primer set) targeted the TCR CDR3. TCRdb processed the multiplex PCR reads anew with MiXCR; each CDR3 protein has one entry. The data contain nearly 600,000 distinct CDR3 sequences, 13% to 15% of them singletons. Diagnosing involved the use of clinical symptoms, serum thyroxine and TRAb, thyroid ultrasound and orbital computed tomography. This TCR was sampled from a woman aged 18 to 35 with Graves' ophthalmopathy. The sequencing input was blood. The rearrangement joins TRBV12-5 to TRBJ1-5; D unresolved. The CDR3 nucleotides are TGTGCTAGTGGATTGCAGGAAATTTATCAGCCCCAGCATTTT. Its protein product is CASGLQEIYQPQHF.